This TCR beta chain derives from a study of OX40 agonist ivuxolimab in advanced cancers. The wider study: Participants averaged approximately 65 years of age (range 23 to 79) and were 82.7% male. Findings and caveats of the study: Among expanded peripheral T cells, antigen specificity went undetermined. More expanded clones were found, on average, in CD8+ than in CD4+ T cells.

Individuals having autoimmune disease history or systemic immunosuppression were not enrolled. In germline, CDR1 is SGHRS, CDR2 YFSETQ. This CDR3 contains 14 residues. V lost 2 bases and J lost 8; bases outside the gene matches: 6. As to this clone: Antigen: not known.

Here immunoSEQ multiplex PCR was the method, and the copy in TCRdb shows in-frame clones only, minus some. Of fewer than 55,000 clones in the sample, just under 90% are singletons; the top ten hold approximately 10%. This chain joins TRBV5-1 and TRBJ2-1; TRBD2 matches 8 bases. Sequences were derived from CD4+ or CD8+ T cells sorted from blood, sampled in a trial of the OX40 agonist ivuxolimab. This sequence originates from an adult with an advanced solid tumor such as melanoma, head and neck, liver or kidney cancer. CDR3 region: CASSFGAGDYEQFF. The CDR3 DNA follows: TGCGCCAGCAGCTTCGGAGCGGGAGACTATGAGCAGTTCTTC.